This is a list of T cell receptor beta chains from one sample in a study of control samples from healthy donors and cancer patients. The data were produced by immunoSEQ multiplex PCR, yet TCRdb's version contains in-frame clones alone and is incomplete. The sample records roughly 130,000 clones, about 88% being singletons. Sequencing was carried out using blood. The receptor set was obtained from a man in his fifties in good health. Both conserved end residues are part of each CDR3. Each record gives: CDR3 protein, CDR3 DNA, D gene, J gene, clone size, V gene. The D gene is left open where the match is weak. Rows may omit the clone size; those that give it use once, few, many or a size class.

CASSVVAGNSGNTIYF,TGTGCCAGCAGCGTAGTGGCGGGAAACTCTGGAAACACCATATATTTT,-,TRBJ1-3,-,TRBV9
CATSRTGQSNTEAFF,TGTGCCACCAGCAGAACGGGACAGTCGAACACTGAAGCTTTCTTT,TRBD1,TRBJ1-1,few,TRBV15
CASSLGSSRPQHF,TGTGCCAGCAGTCTGGGTTCTTCACGGCCCCAGCATTTT,-,TRBJ1-5,-,TRBV12-3/TRBV12-4
CASSVGPENQPQHF,TGTGCCAGCAGCGTAGGGCCAGAGAATCAGCCCCAGCATTTT,-,TRBJ1-5,-,TRBV9
CASSQTVTDTQYF,TGCGCCAGCAGCCAAACTGTCACAGATACGCAGTATTTT,-,TRBJ2-3,-,TRBV10-2
CASSSAGQGYSGANVLTF,TGTGCCAGCAGCTCGGCGGGACAGGGGTACTCTGGGGCCAACGTCCTGACTTTC,TRBD1,TRBJ2-6,-,TRBV5-4
CASTPRRGANYGYTF,TGTGCCAGCACCCCCCGGCGGGGGGCTAACTATGGCTACACCTTC,-,TRBJ1-2,-,TRBV6-5
CASSPSQGLYEQYF,TGTGCCAGCTCACCAAGTCAGGGTCTATACGAGCAGTACTTC,-,TRBJ2-7,-,TRBV18
CASGLAPTTDTQYF,TGTGCTAGTGGTTTGGCCCCCACCACAGATACGCAGTATTTT,-,TRBJ2-3,-,TRBV12-5
CASSEQGYSGNTIYF,TGTGCCAGCAGCGAACAGGGATACTCTGGAAACACCATATATTTT,-,TRBJ1-3,-,TRBV9
CATSHGGRETQYF,TGTGCCACCAGTCACGGGGGCCGGGAGACCCAGTACTTC,-,TRBJ2-5,-,TRBV24-1
CASSLNDRVHEQYF,TGTGCCAGCAGTTTAAACGACAGGGTCCACGAGCAGTACTTC,TRBD1,TRBJ2-7,-,TRBV28
CASTLQGPASVDYGYTF,TGTGCCAGCACCTTACAGGGACCAGCCTCTGTCGACTATGGCTACACCTTC,-,TRBJ1-2,-,TRBV5-8
CASRGSSGNTIYF,TGTGCCAGCAGGGGGTCCTCTGGAAACACCATATATTTT,-,TRBJ1-3,-,TRBV2
CASSSTSGGRTGELFF,TGTGCCAGCAGCTCGACTAGCGGGGGAAGGACCGGGGAGCTGTTTTTT,TRBD2,TRBJ2-2,-,TRBV5-6
CASSLLAGTIIGDGYTF,TGCGCCAGCAGCTTGTTAGCCGGGACAATAATAGGGGATGGCTACACCTTC,-,TRBJ1-2,-,TRBV5-1
CASSQTQGPYEQYF,TGTGCCAGCTCGCAAACCCAGGGACCCTACGAGCAGTACTTC,-,TRBJ2-7,-,TRBV18
CASSASGGAVNSGNTIYF,TGTGCCAGCAGCGCCTCAGGGGGGGCAGTCAACTCTGGAAACACCATATATTTT,TRBD1,TRBJ1-3,-,TRBV9
CASSIMTGGNTEAFF,TGTGCCAGTAGTATAATGACAGGGGGAAACACTGAAGCTTTCTTT,TRBD1,TRBJ1-1,-,TRBV19
CASSGVTGELFF,TGTGCCAGCAGCGGCGTCACCGGGGAGCTGTTTTTT,-,TRBJ2-2,-,TRBV7-9
CASSIGGGLTDTQYF,TGTGCCAGTAGTATTGGGGGGGGCCTCACAGATACGCAGTATTTT,-,TRBJ2-3,-,TRBV19
CASSPPAGVAGGYTF,TGCGCCAGCAGCCCCCCCGCAGGGGTTGCTGGTGGCTACACCTTC,-,TRBJ1-2,-,TRBV4-1
CASSNPEGFYNEQFF,TGCGCCAGCAGTAACCCCGAGGGGTTCTACAATGAGCAGTTCTTC,-,TRBJ2-1,once,TRBV5-1
CASSYTGQGIAYNSPLHF,TGTGCCAGCAGCTACACGGGACAGGGTATCGCCTATAATTCACCCCTCCACTTT,TRBD1,TRBJ1-6,-,TRBV7-8
CSVPSGSEAFF,TGCAGCGTCCCATCCGGTTCTGAAGCTTTCTTT,-,TRBJ1-1,-,TRBV29-1
CASTKRGGYNSPLHF,TGTGCCAGCACCAAACGGGGGGGCTATAATTCACCCCTCCACTTT,-,TRBJ1-6,-,TRBV6-5